Following are 32 T cell receptor beta chains from one sample sequenced in a study of early T cells in non-severe SARS-CoV-2 infection. TCRdb re-called the 5' RACE reads through MiXCR, storing one row per CDR3 protein. Of 87,000 or so distinct CDR3 sequences in the sample, approximately 14% are singletons; the top ten hold roughly 6%. The sequenced material came from whole blood. The receptors originated from an adult who was a healthcare worker with PCR-confirmed SARS-CoV-2 infection or an uninfected control (not recorded which).

This clonotype has ten or more counts. The rearrangement links TRBV3-1 to TRBJ1-5; D unclear. The V gene's germline CDR1 is LGHDT and CDR2 YNNKEL (reference sequence). The V and J ends lost 3 bases and 4 bases respectively, with 16 bases between them. There are 16 residues in the CDR3. The CDR3 loop is CASSQDTGHENQPQHF. CDR3 DNA sequence: TGTGCCAGCAGCCAGGATACGGGTCACGAGAATCAGCCCCAGCATTTT.

The chain uses TRBV14 and TRBJ2-7, with D tentatively TRBD1 or TRBD2 (5 bases each). The CDR3 loop spans 13 amino acids. Trimming removed 0 bases at V and 7 bases at J, with 10 bases between. Germline values: CDR1 SGHDN, CDR2 FVKESK. The CDR3 region is CASSQDWGFEQYF. DNA for the CDR3: TGTGCCAGCAGCCAAGATTGGGGGTTTGAGCAGTACTTC.

The V gene is TRBV20-1, the J gene TRBJ2-3, with D hard to call. The CDR3 consists of 13 residues. Trimming took 6 bases from V and 0 from J, leaving 10 bases between them. Per germline, CDR1 DFQATT and CDR2 SNEGSKA (reference sequence). The CDR3 DNA sequence: TGCAGTGCATGGGCAGCCAGCACAGATACGCAGTATTTT. This translates into CSAWAASTDTQYF.

This clonotype was detected a few times. The rearrangement links TRBV5-1 to TRBJ2-5, with D perhaps matching TRBD1 or TRBD2 (5 bases each). The CDR3 has 15 residues. Germline values: CDR1 SGHRS, CDR2 YFSETQ. Trimming took off 0 bases at V and 1 base at J, with 10 bases between the two ends. The CDR3: CASSLGWGSQETQYF. CDR3 nucleotide sequence: TGCGCCAGCAGCTTGGGGTGGGGGTCCCAAGAGACCCAGTACTTC. The full variable domain, completed using reference TRBV5-1 and TRBJ2-5, is KAGVTQTPRYLIKTRGQQVTLSCSPISGHRSVSWYQQTPGQGLQFLFEYFSETQRNKGNFPGRFSGRQFSNSRSEMNVSTLELGDSALYLCASSLGWGSQETQYFGPGTRLLVL.

This clonotype was seen repeatedly, ten times or more. This chain connects TRBV7-9 to TRBJ2-7; D tentatively fits TRBD1 or TRBD2 (5 bases each). V was clipped by 6 bases and J by 0 bases, with 15 bases between them. This CDR3 is 15 amino acids long. Germline V CDR1 and CDR2: SEHNR, FQNEAQ (reference sequence). The CDR3 protein is CASSPPGPSSYEQYF. DNA of the CDR3: TGTGCCAGCAGTCCTCCGGGACCGAGCTCCTACGAGCAGTACTTC.

This clonotype has a handful of counts. This chain connects TRBV5-5 to TRBJ2-6, with unresolved D. Trimming took 2 bases from V and 2 from J, leaving 8 bases between them. Looked up from germline, CDR1 is SGHKS and CDR2 is YYEKEE (reference sequence). The CDR3 loop spans 15 amino acids. The CDR3 DNA is TGTGCCAGCAGCTTATGGGGTGCTGGGGCCAACGTCCTGACTTTC. Translated: CASSLWGAGANVLTF.

This clonotype has more than one count but fewer than ten. This rearrangement joins TRBV6-2 or TRBV6-3 to TRBJ1-1; D remains ambiguous. CDR3 length: 13 residues. Germline loops: CDR1 MNHEY, CDR2 SVGEGT. V was shortened by 7 bases and J by 3 bases, with 12 bases between the two germline ends. Here the CDR3 DNA reads TGTGCCAGCAAAGTTTGGGGAGACACTGAAGCTTTCTTT. This encodes CASKVWGDTEAFF.

This clonotype was seen a few times. This chain uses TRBV28 with TRBJ1-1; 9 bases agree with TRBD1. Germline lookup yields CDR1 MDHEN and CDR2 SYDVKM. The J segment lost 11 bases and the V segment lost 3 bases, leaving 16 bases of the junction unmatched. The CDR3 has 16 amino acids. CDR3 amino acids: CASSFQVGTGLSLAFF. CDR3 bases: TGTGCCAGCAGTTTTCAGGTCGGGACAGGGCTTTCTCTGGCTTTCTTT.

The J gene is TRBJ2-5, the V gene TRBV20-1; 10 nucleotides line up with TRBD2. CDR3 length equals 14 residues. V lost 3 bases, J lost 4 bases, and 5 bases stayed unmatched. CDR1 and CDR2 (germline): DFQATT, SNEGSKA (reference sequence). Here the CDR3 reads CSARVAGGGETQYF. The CDR3 bases are TGCAGTGCTAGGGTAGCGGGGGGCGGAGAGACCCAGTACTTC.

This chain uses TRBV29-1 with TRBJ2-7; a possible D gene is TRBD1 (5 bases). The CDR3 extends over 16 amino acids. CDR1 and CDR2 from the germline V gene are SQVTM and ANQGSEA. V was trimmed by 2 bases and J by 0 bases, leaving 17 bases between them. DNA for the CDR3: TGCAGCGTTGAAAAGGCGAAGGGGCCCAGCTCCTACGAGCAGTACTTC. Amino acid sequence: CSVEKAKGPSSYEQYF.

This clonotype was seen just once. The rearrangement links TRBV28 to TRBJ2-1; D ambiguous. Germline V lookup: CDR1 MDHEN, CDR2 SYDVKM. The CDR3 covers 14 residues. Trimming took off 5 bases at V and 0 bases at J, with 8 bases between the two ends. The CDR3 coding sequence is TGTGCCAGCAGTGGCAGAAGCTCCTACAATGAGCAGTTCTTC. It codes for CASSGRSSYNEQFF. Drawing the rest from reference TRBV28 and TRBJ2-1, the complete variable domain is DVKVTQSSRYLVKRTGEKVFLECVQDMDHENMFWYRQDPGLGLRLIYFSYDVKMKEKGDIPEGYSVSREKKERFSLILESASTNQTSMYLCASSGRSSYNEQFFGPGTRLTVL.

V gene TRBV5-5 combines with J gene TRBJ2-7, with 8 bases fitting TRBD1. Germline lookup yields CDR1 SGHKS and CDR2 YYEKEE (reference sequence). The CDR3 has 15 amino acids. Unmatched junction bases numbered 3, after V lost 0 bases and J lost 1 base. CDR3 DNA sequence: TGTGCCAGCAGCTTGGAGGGGGACAGGTCCTACGAGCAGTACTTC. It is translated as CASSLEGDRSYEQYF.

The chain couples TRBV27 to TRBJ2-5, with TRBD1 as a possible D gene (6 bases). CDR1 MNHEY and CDR2 SMNVEV come from the germline V gene (reference sequence). This CDR3 comprises 15 residues. V was cut by 6 bases and J by 2 bases, with 16 bases left in between. The CDR3 DNA follows: TGTGCCAGCAGGGCATCGGTGGGGGCACAAGAGACCCAGTACTTC. It specifies CASRASVGAQETQYF.

This clonotype was recorded at least ten times. The gene calls are TRBV25-1 and TRBJ2-3, with a possible D match to TRBD2 (6 bases). Trimming removed 0 bases at V and 0 bases at J, with 7 bases between. Looked up from germline, CDR1 is MGHDK and CDR2 is SYGVNS. This CDR3 has 15 residues. In DNA, the CDR3 is TGTGCCAGCAGTGAATATGCGGGGAGCACAGATACGCAGTATTTT. It specifies CASSEYAGSTDTQYF.

This clonotype was counted between two and nine times. This sequence joins TRBV7-2 and TRBJ2-3; no firm D call. The CDR3 has 14 residues. Trimming stripped 2 bases from V and 7 bases from J, with 13 bases between. The germline gives CDR1 SGHTA, CDR2 FQGNSA. CDR3 residues: CASSLTPDPYTQYF. The CDR3 bases are TGTGCCAGCAGCTTAACCCCCGACCCATATACGCAGTATTTT.

This clonotype appeared many times. The chain links TRBV10-1 to TRBJ2-7, with no clear D. Looked up from germline, CDR1 is WNHNN and CDR2 is SYGVQD (reference sequence). This CDR3 region has 11 residues. Trimming took 8 bases from V and 1 from J, leaving 6 bases between them. The CDR3 loop is CASGGSYEQYF. The CDR3 bases are TGCGCCAGCGGCGGTTCCTACGAGCAGTACTTC.

The chain links TRBV29-1 to TRBJ1-5, with D uncertain. Germline V CDR1 and CDR2: SQVTM, ANQGSEA. Trimming pared 5 bases from V and 6 bases from J, leaving 17 bases between. This CDR3 comprises 14 residues. CDR3 nucleotides: TGCAGCGTTTTAGACGGGATTGCAGGTCAGCCCCAGCATTTT. This translates into CSVLDGIAGQPQHF.

In its sample, this clonotype was seen a few times. The V and J genes are TRBV19 and TRBJ2-7; TRBD1 matches at 8 bases. This CDR3 contains 15 residues. V trimming: 6 bases; J trimming: 3 bases; junction bases outside the gene matches: 10. Germline assignment: CDR1 LNHDA and CDR2 SQIVND (reference sequence). Written as DNA, the CDR3 is TGTGCCAGTAGCCCACCCGGGACAGGTTTCTACGAGCAGTACTTC. Encoded protein: CASSPPGTGFYEQYF.

CDR3 protein: CASSLGTGWHQETQYF. CDR3 DNA sequence: TGTGCCAGCAGCCTAGGGACAGGGTGGCACCAAGAGACCCAGTACTTC. The chain uses TRBV7-3 and TRBJ2-5, with 9 positions matching TRBD1. CDR3 size: 16 residues. Germline CDR1 SGHTA, CDR2 FQGTGA. Trimming at V came to 5 bases and at J to 0 bases, leaving 7 bases not matched to a gene.

This clonotype was observed a few times. The V gene is TRBV6-5, the J gene TRBJ1-2; a weak D match, TRBD1 (6 bases). Germline V CDR1 and CDR2: MNHEY, SVGAGI. There are 11 residues in the CDR3. V gave up 6 bases and J gave up 9 bases, with 11 bases separating them. CDR3: CASSTGLSYTF. DNA for the CDR3: TGTGCCAGCAGCACAGGGCTGAGCTACACCTTC.

In its sample, this clonotype was seen a few times. The chain carries TRBV6-2 or TRBV6-3 and TRBJ1-2; D not certain. Germline V CDR1 and CDR2: MNHEY, SVGEGT. Between the trimmed V and J ends, which lost 2 bases and 8 bases, there was a span of 15 bases. CDR3 size: 14 residues. The CDR3 DNA reads TGTGCCAGCAGTTACGCCGCGACCCCTCTCGGCTACACCTTC. Translation: CASSYAATPLGYTF.

This clonotype was picked up a small number of times. The chain links TRBV15 to TRBJ1-1; no clear D. Trimming removed 1 base from V and 3 bases from J, with 6 bases in between. Germline CDR1 and CDR2: LNHNV and YYDKDF (reference sequence). This CDR3 contains 13 residues. The CDR3 region has the DNA TGTGCCACCAGCAGAGTCCAGGACACTGAAGCTTTCTTT. Protein: CATSRVQDTEAFF.

This chain uses TRBV2 with TRBJ2-4; D perhaps matches TRBD1 (5 bases). CDR3 size: 15 residues. Trimming left V 10 bases short and J 3 bases short, with 19 bases between. From germline, CDR1 is SNHLY and CDR2 FYNNEI. CDR3 coding DNA: TGTGCCACCCTGCTTGGGGCAGAACACAAAAACATTCAGTACTTC. Translating it yields CATLLGAEHKNIQYF.

J is TRBJ2-7 and V is TRBV6-2 or TRBV6-3; perhaps D is TRBD1 or TRBD2 (5 bases each). Per the germline V gene, CDR1 is MNHEY and CDR2 is SVGEGT. The V and J ends lost 7 bases and 0 bases respectively, with 16 bases between them. The CDR3 is made up of 15 amino acids. Here the CDR3 reads CASTTRDGSSYEQYF. As DNA, the CDR3 is TGTGCCAGCACCACGAGGGACGGAAGCTCCTACGAGCAGTACTTC.

This clonotype was counted at least ten times. The chain has TRBV20-1 and TRBJ1-6; D is unresolved. Trimming removed 5 bases at V and 8 bases at J, with 16 bases between. This CDR3 is 14 amino acids long. The germline CDR1 and CDR2 sequences are DFQATT and SNEGSKA (reference sequence). The DNA for the CDR3 is TGCAGTGCTTTAACAGAAGGAGCATATTCACCCCTCCACTTT. This gives the protein CSALTEGAYSPLHF.

At least ten counts were recorded for this clonotype. The chain joins TRBV12-3 or TRBV12-4 to TRBJ2-5; tentatively, D is TRBD1 (5 bases). V gave up 6 bases and J gave up 5 bases, with 13 bases separating them. The CDR3 is made up of 13 amino acids. DNA for the CDR3: TGTGCCAGCAGACCGACAGTAGGGGAGACCCAGTACTTC. This encodes CASRPTVGETQYF.

The J gene is TRBJ2-1, the V gene TRBV5-5, with unresolved D. Deletions cut 1 base from V and 7 bases from J, with 12 bases between. The CDR3 has 14 residues. Germline V gene data show CDR1 as SGHKS and CDR2 as YYEKEE (reference sequence). DNA for the CDR3: TGTGCCAGCAGCTTGAGAAGTATTGAGAATGAGCAGTTCTTC. Translating it yields CASSLRSIENEQFF.

The chain links TRBV11-3 to TRBJ1-1; 7 nucleotides align to TRBD1. This CDR3 has 16 amino acids. V lost 0 bases to trimming and J lost 4 bases; unmatched junction nucleotides: 8. The germline V gene has CDR1 SGHNT and CDR2 YENEEA. The chain's CDR3 is CASSLDGRQGSTEAFF. CDR3 sequence (DNA): TGTGCCAGCAGCTTAGATGGGAGACAGGGAAGCACTGAAGCTTTCTTT.

The J gene is TRBJ1-4, the V gene TRBV6-4; 7 bases are shared with TRBD1. J gave up 5 bases and V 6 bases, and 3 bases lay outside the gene matches. This CDR3 region has 13 residues. Germline V gives CDR1 MRHNA, CDR2 SNTAGT. The chain's CDR3 is CASSDRENEKLFF. CDR3 in DNA: TGTGCCAGCAGCGACAGGGAGAATGAAAAACTGTTTTTT.

The chain recombines TRBV18 with TRBJ1-2; D is unresolved. The CDR3 is 13 amino acids. The V gene lost 2 bases and the J gene lost 8 bases, with 12 bases spanning the gap. In germline, CDR1 is KGHSH, CDR2 LQKENI. CDR3 sequence: CASSPGREKGYTF. In DNA form, the CDR3 reads TGTGCCAGCTCACCAGGGCGGGAGAAAGGCTACACCTTC.

This clonotype was seen a handful of times. J is TRBJ2-5 and V is TRBV11-2; 8 bases map to TRBD1. The CDR3 runs 16 residues. CDR1 and CDR2 (germline): SGHAT, FQNNGV. V gave up 2 bases and J gave up 4 bases; unmatched junction bases: 9. In nucleotides, the CDR3 is TGTGCCAGCAGCTTAATGGGGACAGGAAGGTTAGAGACCCAGTACTTC. This encodes CASSLMGTGRLETQYF.

This chain joins TRBV10-3 and TRBJ1-2, with D uncertain. With 7 bases removed from V and 2 bases from J, the gap between germline ends came to 11 bases. The CDR3 length is 13 residues. The V gene's germline CDR1 is ENHRY and CDR2 SYGVKD. CDR3 DNA sequence: TGTGCCATCACCGAAAGACAAAACTATGGCTACACCTTC. Amino acid sequence: CAITERQNYGYTF.